This T cell receptor (beta chain) was captured in a study of T cell repertoires in cytomegalovirus infection. As for the study in general: TCR beta signatures that were public indicated CMV infection and matching HLA type.

At least ten counts were recorded for this clonotype. What it recognizes is unknown. The CDR3 length is 16 residues. With 3 bases clipped from V and 1 base from J, the junction kept 5 bases outside the gene matches. TCRdb recomputed calls from the reads with MiXCR, one row per CDR3 protein. The repertoire has fewer than 350,000 distinct CDR3 sequences, roughly 16% of them found once; the top ten carry around 12%. Notes on the study in general: Carriage of CMV together with the relevant HLA was identifiable through cumulative public TCR beta family frequency.

The chain joins TRBV12-3 or TRBV12-4 to TRBJ2-2; 7 bases fit TRBD1. The sample taken for sequencing was PBMCs. This receptor was taken from a human donor in good health (CMV status not recorded). Some clones in this sample may be carry-over from other donors' samples. CDR3 sequence reads: CASSFGGQENTGELFF. For the CDR3, the DNA is TGTGCCAGCAGTTTCGGAGGACAGGAGAACACCGGGGAGCTGTTTTTT.